This T cell receptor (beta chain) was captured by sequencing in a study of T cell responses to AZD1222 COVID-19 vaccine. General study findings and limits: The donor group comprised mostly white British people and more females; the analysis possibly underestimated clonal diversity. Repertoires were obtained only post-peak T cell response. Receipt of two AZD1222 doses was followed by a rise in Spike-specific TCR breadth and depth.

Libraries were prepared by immunoSEQ multiplex PCR; TCRdb keeps only in-frame clonotypes and omits some of them. The repertoire includes 90,000 or so clones, around nine tenths of them detected once, and about 5.2% sits in the top ten. Worth noting for this clone: The antigen is undetermined. Other DNA sequences in the sample encode the same CDR3.

The CDR3 has 11 amino acids. In germline, CDR1 is SNHLY, CDR2 FYNNEI. The V gene lost 7 bases and the J gene lost 3 bases, with 7 bases spanning the gap. The TCR sequence derives from an adult who received the AZD1222 COVID-19 vaccine. The chain combines TRBV2 with TRBJ2-7, with D unresolved. Sequenced material: peripheral blood, taken 28 days after the second AZD1222 dose. CDR3 coding DNA: TGTGCCAGCACTGGGTTCTACGAGCAGTACTTC. Translated: CASTGFYEQYF.